The 8 T cell receptor beta chains below all came from one sample that was sequenced in a study of blood T cell repertoires in COVID-19. Data came from immunoSEQ multiplex PCR; TCRdb stores just in-frame clones and leaves some out. The table shows approximately 150,000 clones, with about 90% occurring only once. Material: PBMCs or T cells enriched from blood (not recorded which). The receptors come from a human donor with acute COVID-19. The donor label of this sample is uncertain.

The V call is TRBV7-9, the J call TRBJ2-2; maybe TRBD1 (6 bases). The V gene lost 5 bases and the J gene lost 7 bases, with 14 bases spanning the gap. This CDR3 is built from 14 residues. Looked up from germline, CDR1 is SEHNR and CDR2 is FQNEAQ (reference sequence). CDR3 loop: CASSPQGPRGELFF. As DNA, the CDR3 is TGTGCCAGCAGCCCCCAGGGGCCCCGCGGGGAGCTGTTTTTT. Drawing the rest from reference TRBV7-9 and TRBJ2-2, the complete variable domain is DTGVSQNPRHKITKRGQNVTFRCDPISEHNRLYWYRQTLGQGPEFLTYFQNEAQLEKSRLLSDRFSAERPKGSFSTLEIQRTEQGDSAMYLCASSPQGPRGELFFGEGSRLTVL.

This chain uses TRBV7-3 with TRBJ2-2; maybe TRBD2 (5 bases). Trimming shortened V by 6 bases and J by 3 bases, and 11 bases separated the two germline ends. CDR1 and CDR2 (germline): SGHTA, FQGTGA. The CDR3 is 14 amino acids. CDR3 amino acids: CASRAGRDTGELFF. The CDR3 coding sequence is TGTGCCAGCAGGGCCGGGCGGGACACCGGGGAGCTGTTTTTT.

This sequence joins TRBV14 and TRBJ2-3; no reliable D call. This CDR3 has 11 amino acids. Between the trimmed V and J ends, which lost 2 bases and 5 bases, there was a span of 2 bases. Germline V CDR1 and CDR2: SGHDN, FVKESK. The CDR3 nucleotides read TGTGCCAGCAGCCAACTAGATACGCAGTATTTT. Its translation: CASSQLDTQYF.

The rearrangement uses TRBV19 and TRBJ1-1; D unresolved. Trimming shortened V by 7 bases and J by 4 bases, and 13 bases separated the two germline ends. There are 13 residues in the CDR3. Per the germline V gene, CDR1 is LNHDA and CDR2 is SQIVND (reference sequence). The CDR3 DNA is TGTGCCAGTACGGCGACTGACTCCACTGAAGCTTTCTTT. Its translation is CASTATDSTEAFF.

The gene calls are TRBV19 and TRBJ1-5; TRBD1 agrees at 8 bases. Germline CDR1 and CDR2: LNHDA and SQIVND (reference sequence). The trim removed 6 bases at V and 4 bases at J, leaving 5 bases unmatched. The CDR3 has 14 amino acids. CDR3 sequence reads: CASSYDRGNQPQHF. The CDR3 DNA reads TGTGCCAGTAGCTACGACAGGGGTAATCAGCCCCAGCATTTT.

This clone occurred once. The chain employs TRBV5-1 and TRBJ2-5; D is unresolved. The CDR3 totals 11 residues. V was cut by 5 bases and J by 1 base, with 3 bases left in between. Per germline, CDR1 SGHRS and CDR2 YFSETQ. The CDR3 is CASSRQETQYF. The CDR3 DNA sequence: TGCGCCAGCAGTCGCCAAGAGACCCAGTACTTC.

The chain links TRBV25-1 to TRBJ1-3; no definite D call. The germline V gene encodes CDR1 MGHDK and CDR2 SYGVNS. V lost 3 bases and J 5 bases, leaving 8 bases between the germline ends. This CDR3 comprises 13 residues. Here the CDR3 DNA reads TGTGCCAGCAGTGACGGACTCCGAAACACCATATATTTT. It encodes CASSDGLRNTIYF. Using reference TRBV25-1 and TRBJ1-3 for the parts outside the CDR3, the full variable domain is EADIYQTPRYLVIGTGKKITLECSQTMGHDKMYWYQQDPGMELHLIHYSYGVNSTEKGDLSSESTVSRIRTEHFPLTLESARPSHTSQYLCASSDGLRNTIYFGEGSWLTVV.

This sequence joins TRBV10-2 and TRBJ1-5, with a tentative D call TRBD1 (5 bases). The CDR3 sequence is 14 residues long. Germline values: CDR1 WSHSY, CDR2 SAAADI. Trimming took 6 bases from V and 3 from J, leaving 12 bases between them. CDR3 amino acids: CASSPDRHNQPQHF. The CDR3 DNA sequence: TGCGCCAGCAGCCCTGACAGACACAATCAGCCCCAGCATTTT.